The sequence of this T cell receptor beta chain was determined in a study of cytomegalovirus exposure and HLA in healthy donors. The PCR ran on 60 Vbeta and 13 Jbeta primers. Method: immunoSEQ multiplex PCR; TCRdb's copy keeps in-frame clones and lacks some. The sample contains 150,000 to 200,000 clones, roughly four fifths of which appear only once. The V end lost 5 bases, the J end lost 0 bases, and 10 bases lay between the germline ends. Germline CDR1 is SEHNR and CDR2 is FQNEAQ (reference sequence). The CDR3 runs 14 residues. Study results and caveats: HLA alleles were associated with 15,000 to 20,000 TCR beta sequences in a later analysis at 0.05 false discovery rate.

On this clone: Its target is unknown.

The receptor comes from a female donor in good health and CMV-seronegative. The sequenced sample was PBMCs. This chain joins TRBV7-9 and TRBJ1-1; D is possibly TRBD1 (6 bases). The CDR3 DNA follows: TGTGCCAGCAGCCCAGGACAGCTGAACACTGAAGCTTTCTTT. It codes for CASSPGQLNTEAFF.